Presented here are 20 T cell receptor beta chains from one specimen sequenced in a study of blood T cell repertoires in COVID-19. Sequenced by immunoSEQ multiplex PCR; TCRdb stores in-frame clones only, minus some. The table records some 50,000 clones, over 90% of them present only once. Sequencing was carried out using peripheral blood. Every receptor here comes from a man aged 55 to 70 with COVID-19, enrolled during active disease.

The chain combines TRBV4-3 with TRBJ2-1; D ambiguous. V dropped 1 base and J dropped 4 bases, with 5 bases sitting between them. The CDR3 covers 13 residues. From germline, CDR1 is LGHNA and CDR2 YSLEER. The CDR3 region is CASSQATYNEQFF. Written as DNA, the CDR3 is TGCGCCAGCAGCCAAGCCACATACAATGAGCAGTTCTTC.

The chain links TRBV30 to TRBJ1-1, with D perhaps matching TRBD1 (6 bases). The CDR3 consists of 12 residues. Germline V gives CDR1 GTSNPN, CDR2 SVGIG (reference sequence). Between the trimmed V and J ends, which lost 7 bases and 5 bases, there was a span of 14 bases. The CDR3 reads CAFVRGGTEAFF. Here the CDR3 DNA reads TGTGCCTTCGTGAGGGGGGGTACTGAAGCTTTCTTT.

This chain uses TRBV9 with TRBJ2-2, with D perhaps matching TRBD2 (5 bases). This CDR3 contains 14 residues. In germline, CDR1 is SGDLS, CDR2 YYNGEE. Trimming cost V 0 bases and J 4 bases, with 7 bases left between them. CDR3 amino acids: CASSVVEGTGELFF. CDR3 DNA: TGTGCCAGCAGCGTAGTTGAGGGCACCGGGGAGCTGTTTTTT.

CDR3 region: CASSLGGPDYNEQFF. As DNA, the CDR3 is TGCGCCAGCAGCTTGGGCGGGCCAGACTACAATGAGCAGTTCTTC. The chain employs TRBV5-1 and TRBJ2-1, with D tentatively TRBD2 (5 bases). Germline lookup yields CDR1 SGHRS and CDR2 YFSETQ. This CDR3 is built from 15 residues. Trimming cost V 0 bases and J 3 bases, with 10 bases left between them.

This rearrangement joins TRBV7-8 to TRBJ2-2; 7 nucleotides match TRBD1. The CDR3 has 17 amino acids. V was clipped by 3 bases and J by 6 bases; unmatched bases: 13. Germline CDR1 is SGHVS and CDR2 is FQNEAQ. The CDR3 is CASSFRPLQGKAGELFF. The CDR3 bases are TGTGCCAGCAGCTTTAGACCCTTACAGGGGAAAGCCGGGGAGCTGTTTTTT.

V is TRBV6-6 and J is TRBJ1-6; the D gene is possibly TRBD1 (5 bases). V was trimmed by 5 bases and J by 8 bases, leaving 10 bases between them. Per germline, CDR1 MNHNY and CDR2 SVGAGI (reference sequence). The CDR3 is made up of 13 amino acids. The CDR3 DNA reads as TGTGCCAGCAGTCCTGGGGGGGATTCACCCCTCCACTTT. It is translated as CASSPGGDSPLHF.

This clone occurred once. The CDR3 protein is CASTDSGGTDTQYF. The CDR3 bases are TGTGCCAGTACTGATAGCGGGGGCACAGATACGCAGTATTTT. The rearrangement links TRBV19 to TRBJ2-3; 8 nucleotides match TRBD2. From germline, CDR1 is LNHDA and CDR2 SQIVND (reference sequence). The CDR3 consists of 14 residues. V gave up 7 bases and J gave up 1 base; unmatched junction bases: 4.

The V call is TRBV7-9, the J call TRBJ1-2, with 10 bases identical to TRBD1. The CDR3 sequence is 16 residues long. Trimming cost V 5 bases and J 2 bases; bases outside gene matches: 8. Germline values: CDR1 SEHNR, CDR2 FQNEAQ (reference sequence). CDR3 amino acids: CASSPHGTGENYGYTF. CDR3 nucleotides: TGTGCCAGCAGCCCCCACGGGACAGGGGAGAACTATGGCTACACCTTC.

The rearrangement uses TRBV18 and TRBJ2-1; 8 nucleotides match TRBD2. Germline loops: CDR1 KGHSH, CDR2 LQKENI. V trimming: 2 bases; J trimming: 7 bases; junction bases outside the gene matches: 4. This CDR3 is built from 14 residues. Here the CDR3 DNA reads TGTGCCAGCTCACCAAGGACTAGCAGGAATGAGCAGTTCTTC. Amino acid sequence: CASSPRTSRNEQFF.

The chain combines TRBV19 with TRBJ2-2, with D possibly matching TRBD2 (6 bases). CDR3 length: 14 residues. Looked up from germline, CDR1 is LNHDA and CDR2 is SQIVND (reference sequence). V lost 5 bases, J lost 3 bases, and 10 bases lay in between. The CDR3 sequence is CASSLSGDTGELFF. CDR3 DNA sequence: TGTGCCAGTAGTTTATCGGGGGACACCGGGGAGCTGTTTTTT.

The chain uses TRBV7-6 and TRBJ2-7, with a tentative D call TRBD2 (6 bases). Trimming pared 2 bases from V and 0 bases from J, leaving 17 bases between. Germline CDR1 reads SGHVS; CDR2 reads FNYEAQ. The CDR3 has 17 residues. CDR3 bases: TGTGCCAGCAGCTTACTCGGCGGTAGCGGAAGCTCCTACGAGCAGTACTTC. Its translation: CASSLLGGSGSSYEQYF.

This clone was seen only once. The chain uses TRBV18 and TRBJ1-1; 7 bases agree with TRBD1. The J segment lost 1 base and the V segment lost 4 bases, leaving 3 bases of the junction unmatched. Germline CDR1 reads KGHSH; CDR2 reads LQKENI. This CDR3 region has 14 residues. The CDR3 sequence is CASSRQGQNTEAFF. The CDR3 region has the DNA TGTGCCAGCTCACGACAGGGACAGAACACTGAAGCTTTCTTT.

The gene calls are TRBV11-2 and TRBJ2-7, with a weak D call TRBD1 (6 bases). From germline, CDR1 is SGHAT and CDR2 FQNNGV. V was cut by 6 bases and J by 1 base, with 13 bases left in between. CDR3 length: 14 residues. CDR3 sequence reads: CASRDQGKSYEQYF. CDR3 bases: TGTGCCAGCAGAGACCAGGGGAAATCCTACGAGCAGTACTTC.

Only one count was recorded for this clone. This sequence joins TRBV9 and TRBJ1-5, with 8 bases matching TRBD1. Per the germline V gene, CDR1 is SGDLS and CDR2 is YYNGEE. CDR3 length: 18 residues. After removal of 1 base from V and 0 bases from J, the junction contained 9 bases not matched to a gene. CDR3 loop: CASSVNRTGTDSNQPQHF. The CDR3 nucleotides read TGTGCCAGCAGCGTAAACCGGACAGGGACCGATAGCAATCAGCCCCAGCATTTT.

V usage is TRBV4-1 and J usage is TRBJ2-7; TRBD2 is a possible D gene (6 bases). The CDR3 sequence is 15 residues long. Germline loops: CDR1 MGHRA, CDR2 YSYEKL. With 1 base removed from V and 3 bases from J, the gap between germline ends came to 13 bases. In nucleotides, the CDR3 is TGCGCCAGCAGCCAAGGAGGGACTGCTATCTACGAGCAGTACTTC. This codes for CASSQGGTAIYEQYF.

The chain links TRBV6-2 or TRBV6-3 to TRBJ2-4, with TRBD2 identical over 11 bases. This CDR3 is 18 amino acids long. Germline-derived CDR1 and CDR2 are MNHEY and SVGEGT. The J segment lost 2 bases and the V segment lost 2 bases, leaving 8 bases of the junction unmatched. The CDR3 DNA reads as TGTGCCAGCAGTTACCCCTCTAGCGGGAGGCGGTCCAAAAACATTCAGTACTTC. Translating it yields CASSYPSSGRRSKNIQYF.

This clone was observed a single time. CDR3 sequence: CASSLRGDGANVLTF. The CDR3 DNA sequence: TGTGCCAGCAGCTTACGCGGGGATGGGGCCAACGTCCTGACTTTC. The chain recombines TRBV7-2 with TRBJ2-6, with D possibly being TRBD2 (6 bases). The germline V gene has CDR1 SGHTA and CDR2 FQGNSA. Trimming stripped 2 bases from V and 3 bases from J, with 8 bases between. CDR3 length equals 15 residues.

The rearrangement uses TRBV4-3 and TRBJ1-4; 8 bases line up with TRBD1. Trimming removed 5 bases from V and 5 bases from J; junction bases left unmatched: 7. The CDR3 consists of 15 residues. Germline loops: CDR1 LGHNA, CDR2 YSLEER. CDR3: CASSLLGQGNEKLFF. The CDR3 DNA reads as TGCGCCAGCAGCTTACTCGGACAGGGAAATGAAAAACTGTTTTTT.

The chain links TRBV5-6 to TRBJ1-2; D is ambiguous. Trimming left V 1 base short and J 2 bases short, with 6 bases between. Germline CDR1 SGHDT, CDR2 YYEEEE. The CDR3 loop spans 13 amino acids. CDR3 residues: CASSLRGNYGYTF. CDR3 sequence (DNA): TGTGCCAGCAGCTTGAGAGGGAACTATGGCTACACCTTC.

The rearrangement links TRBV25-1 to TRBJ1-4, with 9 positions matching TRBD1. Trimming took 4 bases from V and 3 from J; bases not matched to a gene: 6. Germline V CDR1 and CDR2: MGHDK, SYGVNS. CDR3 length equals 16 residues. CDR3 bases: TGTGCCAGCAGTGTGGACAGGGGTTTGTCTAATGAAAAACTGTTTTTT. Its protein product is CASSVDRGLSNEKLFF.